This T cell receptor beta chain was documented in a study of T cells in women clearing cervical HPV infection. The assay was immunoSEQ multiplex PCR, and TCRdb's table has in-frame clones only and misses some. This sample lists 20,000 to 25,000 clones; its ten largest clones have more than 8%. A remark on this clone: The read ends 3 residues early relative to the CDR3; the germline J gene fills the gap.

The ends lost 3 bases at V and 1 base at J; junction bases unmatched: 0. The CDR3 spans 12 residues. CDR1 and CDR2 from the germline V gene are SQVTM and ANQGSEA. The sequence was obtained from a woman aged 18 to 75 with a cervical HPV16 infection that either progressed to CIN3+ or cleared (not recorded which). The V call is TRBV29-1, the J call TRBJ2-7; 7 bases fit TRBD1. Specimen: blood buffy coat. Incomplete CDR3 DNA: TGCAGCGTTGAGGGACAGTCCTACGAG. Translation gives CSVEGQSYE. The whole CDR3 sequence reads CSVEGQSYEQYF.